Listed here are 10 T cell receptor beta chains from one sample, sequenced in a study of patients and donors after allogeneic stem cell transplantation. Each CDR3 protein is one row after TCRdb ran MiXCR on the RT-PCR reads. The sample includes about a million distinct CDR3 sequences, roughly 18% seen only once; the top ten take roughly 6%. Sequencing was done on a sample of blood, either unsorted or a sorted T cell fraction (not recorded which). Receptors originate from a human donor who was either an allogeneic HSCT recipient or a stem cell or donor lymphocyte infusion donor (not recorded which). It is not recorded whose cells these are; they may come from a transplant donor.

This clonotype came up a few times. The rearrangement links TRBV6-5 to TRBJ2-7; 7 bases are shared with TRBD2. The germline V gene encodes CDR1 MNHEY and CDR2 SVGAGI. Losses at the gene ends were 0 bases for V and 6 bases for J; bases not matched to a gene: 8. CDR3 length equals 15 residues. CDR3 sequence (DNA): TGTGCCAGCAGTTACTCGAGCGGGATACTTAGCGAGCAGTACTTC. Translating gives CASSYSSGILSEQYF.

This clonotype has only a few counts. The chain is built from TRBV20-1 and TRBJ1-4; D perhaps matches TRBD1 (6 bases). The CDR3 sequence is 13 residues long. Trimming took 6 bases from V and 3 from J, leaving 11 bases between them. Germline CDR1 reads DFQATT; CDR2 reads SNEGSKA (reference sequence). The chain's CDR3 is CSAPGVPNEKLFF. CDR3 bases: TGCAGTGCCCCAGGGGTGCCTAATGAAAAACTGTTTTTT.

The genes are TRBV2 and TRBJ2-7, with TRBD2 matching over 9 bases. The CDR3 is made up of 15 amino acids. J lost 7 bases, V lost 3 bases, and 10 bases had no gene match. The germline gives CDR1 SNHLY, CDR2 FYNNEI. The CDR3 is CASSDGLARTREQYF. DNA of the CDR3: TGTGCCAGCAGTGATGGACTAGCGCGGACCCGGGAGCAGTACTTC.

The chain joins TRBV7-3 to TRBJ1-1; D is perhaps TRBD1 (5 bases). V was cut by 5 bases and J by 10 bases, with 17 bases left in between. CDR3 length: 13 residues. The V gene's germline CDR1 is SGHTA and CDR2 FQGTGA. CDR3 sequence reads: CASSQNSGGLAFF. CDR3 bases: TGTGCCAGCAGCCAGAACAGCGGGGGTTTAGCTTTCTTT.

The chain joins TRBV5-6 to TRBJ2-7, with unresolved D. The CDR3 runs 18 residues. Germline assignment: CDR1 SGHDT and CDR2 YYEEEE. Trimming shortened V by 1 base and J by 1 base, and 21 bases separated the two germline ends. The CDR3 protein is CASSLMIAEITQSYEQYF. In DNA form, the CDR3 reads TGTGCCAGCAGCTTGATGATCGCGGAGATAACCCAATCCTACGAGCAGTACTTC. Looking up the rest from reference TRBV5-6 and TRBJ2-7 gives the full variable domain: DAGVTQSPTHLIKTRGQQVTLRCSPKSGHDTVSWYQQALGQGPQFIFQYYEEEERQRGNFPDRFSGHQFPNYSSELNVNALLLGDSALYLCASSLMIAEITQSYEQYFGPGTRLTVT.

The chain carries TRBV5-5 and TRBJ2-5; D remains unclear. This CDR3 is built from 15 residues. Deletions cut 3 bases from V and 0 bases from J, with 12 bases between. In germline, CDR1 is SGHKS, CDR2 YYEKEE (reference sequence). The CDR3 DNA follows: TGTGCCAGCAGCTACCTCCGGGCCAACCAAGAGACCCAGTACTTC. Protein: CASSYLRANQETQYF.

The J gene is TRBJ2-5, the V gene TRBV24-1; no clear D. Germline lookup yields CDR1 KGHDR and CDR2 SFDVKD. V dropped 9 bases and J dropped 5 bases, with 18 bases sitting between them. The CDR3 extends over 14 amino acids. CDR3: CATESGTSWETQYF. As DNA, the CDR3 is TGTGCCACCGAGAGTGGAACAAGCTGGGAGACCCAGTACTTC.

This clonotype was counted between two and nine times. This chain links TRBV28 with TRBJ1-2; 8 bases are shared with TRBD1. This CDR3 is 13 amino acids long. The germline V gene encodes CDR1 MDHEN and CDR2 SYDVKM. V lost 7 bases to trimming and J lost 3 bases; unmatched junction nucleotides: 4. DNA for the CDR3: TGTGCCAGCACCAGGACAGGGCACTATGGCTACACCTTC. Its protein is CASTRTGHYGYTF.

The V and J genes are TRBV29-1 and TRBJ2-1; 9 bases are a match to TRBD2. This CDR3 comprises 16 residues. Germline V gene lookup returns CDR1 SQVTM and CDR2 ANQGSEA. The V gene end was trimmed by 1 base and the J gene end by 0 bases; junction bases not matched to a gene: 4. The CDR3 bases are TGCAGCGTTGAAGGAAATAGCGGGAGCTCCTACAATGAGCAGTTCTTC. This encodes CSVEGNSGSSYNEQFF.

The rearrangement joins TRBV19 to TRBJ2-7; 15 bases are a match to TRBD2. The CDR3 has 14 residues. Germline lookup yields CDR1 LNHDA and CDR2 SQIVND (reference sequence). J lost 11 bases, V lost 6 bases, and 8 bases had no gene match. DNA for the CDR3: TGTGCCAGTAGCTCCCCGGGACTAGCGGGGGGCGAGTACTTC. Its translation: CASSSPGLAGGEYF.